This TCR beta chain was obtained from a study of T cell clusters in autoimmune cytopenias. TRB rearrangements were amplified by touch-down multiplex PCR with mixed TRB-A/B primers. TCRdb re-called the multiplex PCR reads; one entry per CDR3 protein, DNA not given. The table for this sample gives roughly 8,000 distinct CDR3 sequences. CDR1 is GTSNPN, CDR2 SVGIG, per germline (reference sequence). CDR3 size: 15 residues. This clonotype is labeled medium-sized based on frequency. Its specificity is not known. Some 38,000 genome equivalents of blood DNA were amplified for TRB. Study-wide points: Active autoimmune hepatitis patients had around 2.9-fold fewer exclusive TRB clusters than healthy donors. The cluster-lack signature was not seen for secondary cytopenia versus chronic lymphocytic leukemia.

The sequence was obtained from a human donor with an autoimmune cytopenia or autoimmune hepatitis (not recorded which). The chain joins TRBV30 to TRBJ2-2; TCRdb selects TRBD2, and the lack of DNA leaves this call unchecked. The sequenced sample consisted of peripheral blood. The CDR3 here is CAWRSGLLNTGELFF.